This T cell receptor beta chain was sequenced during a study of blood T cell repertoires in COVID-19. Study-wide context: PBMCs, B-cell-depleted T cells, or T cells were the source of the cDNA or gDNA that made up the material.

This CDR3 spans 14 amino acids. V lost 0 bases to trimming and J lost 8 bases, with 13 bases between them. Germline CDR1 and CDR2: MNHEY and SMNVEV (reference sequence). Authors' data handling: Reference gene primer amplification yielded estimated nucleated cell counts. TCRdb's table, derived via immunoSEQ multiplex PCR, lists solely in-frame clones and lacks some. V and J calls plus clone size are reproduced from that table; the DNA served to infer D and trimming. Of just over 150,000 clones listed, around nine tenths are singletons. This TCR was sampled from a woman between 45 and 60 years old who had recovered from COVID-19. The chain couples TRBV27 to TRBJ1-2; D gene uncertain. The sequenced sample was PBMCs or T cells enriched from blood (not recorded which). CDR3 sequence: CASSLSGSPGGYTF. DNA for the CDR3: TGTGCCAGCAGTTTATCTGGCTCCCCTGGCGGCTACACCTTC.